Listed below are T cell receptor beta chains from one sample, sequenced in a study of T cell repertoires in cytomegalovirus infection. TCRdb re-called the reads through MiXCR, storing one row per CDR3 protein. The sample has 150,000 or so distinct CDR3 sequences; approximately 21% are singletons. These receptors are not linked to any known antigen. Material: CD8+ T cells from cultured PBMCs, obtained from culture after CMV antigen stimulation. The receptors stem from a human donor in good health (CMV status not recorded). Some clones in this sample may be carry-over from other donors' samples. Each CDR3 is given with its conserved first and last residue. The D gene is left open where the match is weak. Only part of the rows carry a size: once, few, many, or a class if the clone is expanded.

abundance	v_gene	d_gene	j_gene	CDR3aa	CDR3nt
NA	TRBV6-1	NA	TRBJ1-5	CASLTGSLNQPQHF	TGTGCCAGCTTAACAGGGTCCCTGAATCAGCCCCAGCATTTT
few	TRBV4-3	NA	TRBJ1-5	CASSQEAGRQSNQPQHF	TGCGCCAGCAGCCAGGAGGCAGGCAGACAGAGCAATCAGCCCCAGCATTTT
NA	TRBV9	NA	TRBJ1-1	CASSVTEMNTEAFF	TGTGCCAGCAGCGTCACAGAGATGAACACTGAAGCTTTCTTT
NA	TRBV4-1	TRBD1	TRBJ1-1	CASSLRGSEAFF	TGCGCCAGCAGCCTCAGGGGGTCTGAAGCTTTCTTT
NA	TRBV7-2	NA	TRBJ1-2	CASNWKGGTAYGYTF	TGTGCCAGCAACTGGAAGGGGGGAACGGCCTATGGCTACACCTTC
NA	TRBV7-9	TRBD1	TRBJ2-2	CASSLGTGSANTGELFF	TGTGCCAGCAGCTTAGGGACAGGGTCGGCCAACACCGGGGAGCTGTTTTTT
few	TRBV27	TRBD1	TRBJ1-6	CASTLGQGGSPLHF	TGTGCCAGTACCTTGGGACAGGGCGGTTCACCCCTCCACTTT
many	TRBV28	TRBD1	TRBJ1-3	CAHTPGQGNTIYF	TGTGCCCATACCCCGGGACAGGGAAACACCATATATTTT
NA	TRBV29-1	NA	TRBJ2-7	CSVAGTTGNEQYF	TGCAGCGTTGCCGGGACAACAGGGAACGAGCAGTACTTC
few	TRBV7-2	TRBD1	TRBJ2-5	CASSTNRGPLTQYF	TGTGCCAGCAGCACGAACAGGGGCCCCTTAACCCAGTACTTC
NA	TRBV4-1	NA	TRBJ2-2	CASRPTRAGTGELFF	TGCGCCAGCAGGCCTACGAGGGCAGGCACCGGGGAGCTGTTTTTT
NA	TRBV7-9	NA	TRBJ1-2	CASSLGAAEREWGYTF	TGTGCCAGCAGCTTAGGGGCAGCAGAGCGTGAGTGGGGCTACACCTTC
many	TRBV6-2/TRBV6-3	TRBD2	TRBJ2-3	CASSYSSGGGADTQYF	TGTGCCAGCAGTTACTCAAGCGGGGGGGGAGCAGATACGCAGTATTTT
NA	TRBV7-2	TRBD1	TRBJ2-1	CASSISGTGYNEQFF	TGTGCCAGCAGCATCTCCGGGACAGGCTACAATGAGCAGTTCTTC
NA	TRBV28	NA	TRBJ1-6	CASSDRSYNSPLHF	TGTGCCAGCAGTGACAGGTCCTATAATTCACCCCTCCACTTT
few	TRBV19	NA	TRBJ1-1	CASSFFNTEAFF	TGTGCCAGTAGTTTCTTCAACACTGAAGCTTTCTTT
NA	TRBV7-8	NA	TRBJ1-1	CASSQTRRGTEAFF	TGTGCCAGCAGCCAAACTCGCAGAGGAACTGAAGCTTTCTTT
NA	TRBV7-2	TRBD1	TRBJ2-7	CASSKNRGLNEQYF	TGTGCCAGCAGTAAGAACAGGGGGCTGAACGAGCAGTACTTC
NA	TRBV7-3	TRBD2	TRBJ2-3	CASSTGGGPADTQYF	TGTGCCAGCAGTACAGGCGGGGGTCCCGCAGATACGCAGTATTTT
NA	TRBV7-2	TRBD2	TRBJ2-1	CASSPEGRGGDEQFF	TGTGCCAGCAGCCCGGAAGGACGGGGGGGCGATGAGCAGTTCTTC
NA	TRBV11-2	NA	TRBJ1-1	CASSLVPISINTEAFF	TGTGCCAGCAGCTTAGTCCCCATCTCAATTAACACTGAAGCTTTCTTT
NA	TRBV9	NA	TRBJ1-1	CASSSSGEYTEAFF	TGTGCCAGCAGCTCCAGTGGGGAGTACACTGAAGCTTTCTTT
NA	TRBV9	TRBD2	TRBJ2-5	CASSAGLAGETQYF	TGTGCCAGCAGCGCAGGACTAGCGGGGGAGACCCAGTACTTC
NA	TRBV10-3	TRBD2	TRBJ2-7	CAISESGGPNYEQYF	TGTGCCATCAGTGAGTCGGGAGGGCCCAACTACGAGCAGTACTTC
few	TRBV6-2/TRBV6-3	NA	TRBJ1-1	CASSIEQGENTEAFF	TGTGCCAGCAGTATAGAACAGGGCGAGAACACTGAAGCTTTCTTT
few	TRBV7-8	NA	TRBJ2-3	CASSLVSGDTQYF	TGTGCCAGCAGCTTAGTTTCTGGAGATACGCAGTATTTT
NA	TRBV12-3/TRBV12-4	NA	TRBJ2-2	CASSFGYNTGELFF	TGTGCCAGCAGTTTCGGGTACAACACCGGGGAGCTGTTTTTT
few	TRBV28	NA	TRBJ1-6	CASSVPREKSSYNSPLHF	TGTGCCAGCAGTGTGCCCAGGGAGAAAAGCTCCTATAATTCACCCCTCCACTTT
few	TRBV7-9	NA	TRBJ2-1	CASSFTGDDEQFF	TGTGCCAGCAGCTTTACGGGGGACGATGAGCAGTTCTTC
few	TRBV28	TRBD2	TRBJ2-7	CASSFRGEAYEQYF	TGTGCCAGCAGTTTTCGGGGGGAGGCTTACGAGCAGTACTTC
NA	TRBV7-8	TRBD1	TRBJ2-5	CASKLILGTGETQYF	TGTGCCAGCAAACTCATCCTCGGGACAGGAGAGACCCAGTACTTC
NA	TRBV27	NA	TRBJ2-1	CASSGQGASSYNEQFF	TGTGCCAGCAGTGGGCAGGGAGCTAGCTCCTACAATGAGCAGTTCTTC
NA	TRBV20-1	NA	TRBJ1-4	CSARDPLETNEKLFF	TGCAGTGCTAGAGATCCCCTCGAGACTAATGAAAAACTGTTTTTT
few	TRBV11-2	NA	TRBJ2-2	CASSLVLNTGELFF	TGTGCCAGCAGCTTAGTCCTGAACACCGGGGAGCTGTTTTTT
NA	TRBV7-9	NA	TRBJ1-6	CASSPPSNSPLHF	TGTGCCAGCAGCCCTCCCTCAAATTCACCCCTCCACTTT
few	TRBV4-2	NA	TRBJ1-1	CASSQERDTEAFF	TGTGCCAGCAGCCAAGAGAGGGACACTGAAGCTTTCTTT
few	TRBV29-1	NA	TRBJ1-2	CSVGGRENGYTF	TGCAGCGTCGGGGGGAGGGAGAATGGCTACACCTTC
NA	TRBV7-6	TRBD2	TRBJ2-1	CASSLHSGGVSYNEQFF	TGTGCTAGCAGCTTACACTCGGGGGGGGTCTCCTACAATGAGCAGTTCTTC
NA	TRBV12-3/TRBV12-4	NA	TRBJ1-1	CASSSDLPTEAFF	TGTGCCAGCAGTTCGGACCTTCCCACTGAAGCTTTCTTT
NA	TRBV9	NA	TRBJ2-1	CASSEGTGVGPRDNEQFF	TGTGCCAGCAGCGAGGGGACCGGGGTGGGGCCCCGAGACAATGAGCAGTTCTTC
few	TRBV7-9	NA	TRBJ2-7	CASSLDRYYEQYF	TGTGCCAGCAGCTTAGACAGGTACTACGAGCAGTACTTC